This entry concerns a single T cell receptor beta chain. Its antigen remains unknown. Only in-frame clones appear in the TCRdb table, and some are missing; sequencing was by immunoSEQ multiplex PCR. The table lists 2,500,000 or so clones, under 95% of them singletons. This entry is derived from a study of shared clonotypes between healthy human individuals. For the study at large: Donors consisted of two women and a few men between 18 and 49. Each donor's CD4 naive and CD4 memory cells filled three plates apiece, CD8 naive two, and CD8 memory one. Study results and caveats: Naive CD4 clonotype sharing across a few donors was around 5%.

The CD4+ fraction was divided into a CD45RA+ naive subset and a CD45RA-negative memory subset. The J segment lost 5 bases and the V segment lost 1 base, leaving 12 bases of the junction unmatched. CDR1 is LGHNA, CDR2 YSLEER, per germline. There are 19 residues in the CDR3. This receptor was taken from a man aged 18 to 30 in good health. Some clones in this sample may be carry-over from other donors' samples. Material for sequencing was naive CD4+ T cells from PBMCs. Subset noted: CD45RA+ positively selected. The chain employs TRBV4-3 and TRBJ2-1; 12 positions match TRBD2. The CDR3 sequence is CASSQVSEGLAGFNNEQFF. DNA for the CDR3: TGCGCCAGCAGCCAAGTTAGTGAAGGACTAGCGGGATTTAACAATGAGCAGTTCTTC.